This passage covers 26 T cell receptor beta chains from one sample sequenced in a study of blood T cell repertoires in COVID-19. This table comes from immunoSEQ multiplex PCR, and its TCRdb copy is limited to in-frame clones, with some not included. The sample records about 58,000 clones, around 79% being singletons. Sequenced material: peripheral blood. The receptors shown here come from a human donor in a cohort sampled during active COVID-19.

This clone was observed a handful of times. CDR3 residues: CASSVGGNNQPQHF. CDR3 bases: TGTGCCAGCAGCGTTGGCGGAAACAATCAGCCCCAGCATTTT. The rearrangement uses TRBV9 and TRBJ1-5; unclear D gene. This CDR3 comprises 14 residues. Germline CDR1 reads SGDLS; CDR2 reads YYNGEE. V was pared by 2 bases and J by 3 bases, with 9 bases between.

The DNA of the CDR3 is TGTGCCAGCAGTTGGGACAGGGAAGTCTACGAGCAGTACTTC. Its translation is CASSWDREVYEQYF. This chain links TRBV6-5 with TRBJ2-7, with 9 bases lining up with TRBD1. The junction had 4 bases not matched to a gene; V was cut back by 4 bases and J by 3 bases. CDR1 is MNHEY, CDR2 SVGAGI, per germline. CDR3 size: 14 residues.

CDR3 protein: CASSSGLAGPLYEQYF. CDR3 sequence (DNA): TGTGCCAGCAGCTCGGGACTAGCGGGACCCCTCTACGAGCAGTACTTC. This sequence joins TRBV11-2 and TRBJ2-7, with 13 bases aligning to TRBD2. The germline gives CDR1 SGHAT, CDR2 FQNNGV. This CDR3 contains 16 residues. V lost 4 bases and J lost 3; bases outside the gene matches: 6.

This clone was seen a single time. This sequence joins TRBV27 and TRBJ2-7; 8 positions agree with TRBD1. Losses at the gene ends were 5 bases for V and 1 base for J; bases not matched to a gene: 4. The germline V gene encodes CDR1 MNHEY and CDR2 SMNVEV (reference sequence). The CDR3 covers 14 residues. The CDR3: CASSPRQGSYEQYF. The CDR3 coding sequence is TGTGCCAGCAGTCCTCGACAGGGGTCCTACGAGCAGTACTTC.

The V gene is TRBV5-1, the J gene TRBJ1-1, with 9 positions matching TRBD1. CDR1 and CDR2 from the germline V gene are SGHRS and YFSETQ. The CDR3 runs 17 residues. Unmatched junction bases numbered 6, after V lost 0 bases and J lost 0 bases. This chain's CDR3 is CASSLEGTGLMNTEAFF. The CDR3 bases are TGCGCCAGCAGCTTGGAGGGGACAGGGCTTATGAACACTGAAGCTTTCTTT.

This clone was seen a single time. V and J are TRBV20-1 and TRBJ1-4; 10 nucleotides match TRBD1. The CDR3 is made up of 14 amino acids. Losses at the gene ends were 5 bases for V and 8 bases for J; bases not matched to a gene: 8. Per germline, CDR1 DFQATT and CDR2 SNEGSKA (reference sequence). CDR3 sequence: CSAREGTGAEKLFF. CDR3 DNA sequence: TGCAGTGCTCGTGAAGGGACAGGGGCCGAAAAACTGTTTTTT.

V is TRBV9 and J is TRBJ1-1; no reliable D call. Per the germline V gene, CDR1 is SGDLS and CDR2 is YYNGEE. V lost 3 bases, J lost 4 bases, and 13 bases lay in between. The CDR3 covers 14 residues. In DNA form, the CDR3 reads TGTGCCAGCAGCGCTATCCGAGGAGCCACTGAAGCTTTCTTT. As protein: CASSAIRGATEAFF.

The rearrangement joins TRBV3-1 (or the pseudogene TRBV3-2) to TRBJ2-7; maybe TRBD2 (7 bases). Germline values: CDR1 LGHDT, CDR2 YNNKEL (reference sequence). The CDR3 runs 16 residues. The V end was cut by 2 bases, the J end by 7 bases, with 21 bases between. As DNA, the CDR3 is TGTGCCAGCAGCCAACTTGCCGTGGGGGGGCCGGTTGAGCAGTACTTC. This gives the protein CASSQLAVGGPVEQYF.

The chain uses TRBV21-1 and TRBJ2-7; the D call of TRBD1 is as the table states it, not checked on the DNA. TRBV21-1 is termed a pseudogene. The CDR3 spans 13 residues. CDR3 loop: CASSKDRLYEQYF. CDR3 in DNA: TGTGCCAGCAGCAAAGACAGGCTCTACGAGCAGTACTTC.

CDR3 in amino acids: CASSTLQGGTEAFF. DNA for the CDR3: TGTGCCAGCAGTACCCTACAGGGGGGCACTGAAGCTTTCTTT. The chain carries TRBV6-5 and TRBJ1-1; 8 bases agree with TRBD1. The CDR3 totals 14 residues. Germline CDR1 is MNHEY and CDR2 is SVGAGI. After removal of 5 bases from V and 4 bases from J, the junction contained 6 bases not matched to a gene.

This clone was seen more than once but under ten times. The chain's CDR3 is CASSRGGQGAQIPLHF. CDR3 bases: TGCGCCAGCAGCCGCGGGGGACAGGGGGCGCAGATTCCCCTCCACTTT. V and J are TRBV4-1 and TRBJ1-6; the match to TRBD1 covers 12 bases. The germline CDR1 and CDR2 sequences are MGHRA and YSYEKL. The CDR3 spans 16 residues. Losses at the gene ends were 4 bases for V and 13 bases for J; bases not matched to a gene: 11.

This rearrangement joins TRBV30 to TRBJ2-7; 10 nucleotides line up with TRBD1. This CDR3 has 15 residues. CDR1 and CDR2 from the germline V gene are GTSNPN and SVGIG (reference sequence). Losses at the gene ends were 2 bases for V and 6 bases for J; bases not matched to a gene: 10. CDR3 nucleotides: TGTGCCTGGAGTCTCACCGGGACAGGGGCGTCCGAGCAGTACTTC. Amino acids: CAWSLTGTGASEQYF.

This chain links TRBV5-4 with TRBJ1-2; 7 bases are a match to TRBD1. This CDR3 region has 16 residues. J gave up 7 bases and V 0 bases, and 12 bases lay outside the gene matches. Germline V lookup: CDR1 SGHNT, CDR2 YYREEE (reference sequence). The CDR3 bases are TGTGCCAGCAGCTTGGCCCTGACAGGGCCCCAGGGTGGCTACACCTTC. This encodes CASSLALTGPQGGYTF.

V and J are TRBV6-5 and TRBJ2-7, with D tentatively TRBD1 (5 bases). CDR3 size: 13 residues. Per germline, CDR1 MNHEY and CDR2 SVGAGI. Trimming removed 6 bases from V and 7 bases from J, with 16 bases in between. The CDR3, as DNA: TGTGCCAGCAGCAGATGGGGCCTTTATGAGCAGTACTTC. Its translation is CASSRWGLYEQYF.

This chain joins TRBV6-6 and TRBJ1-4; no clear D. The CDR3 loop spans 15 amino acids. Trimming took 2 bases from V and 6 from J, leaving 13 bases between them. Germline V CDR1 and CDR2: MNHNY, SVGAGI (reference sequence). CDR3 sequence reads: CASSYPTGWDEKLFF. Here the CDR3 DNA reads TGTGCCAGCAGTTACCCTACGGGGTGGGATGAAAAACTGTTTTTT.

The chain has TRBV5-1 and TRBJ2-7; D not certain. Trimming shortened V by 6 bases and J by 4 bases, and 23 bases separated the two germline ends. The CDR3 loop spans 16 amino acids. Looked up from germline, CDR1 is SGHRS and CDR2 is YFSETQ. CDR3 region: CASTTSGGSPTYEQYF. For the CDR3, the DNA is TGCGCCAGCACCACCTCAGGTGGCAGCCCTACTTACGAGCAGTACTTC.

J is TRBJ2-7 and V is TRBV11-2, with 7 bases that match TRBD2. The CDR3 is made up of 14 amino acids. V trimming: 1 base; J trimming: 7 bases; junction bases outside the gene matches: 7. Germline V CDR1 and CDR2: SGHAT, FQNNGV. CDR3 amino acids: CASSLGLAVFEQYF. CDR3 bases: TGTGCCAGCAGCTTAGGTCTAGCGGTCTTTGAGCAGTACTTC.

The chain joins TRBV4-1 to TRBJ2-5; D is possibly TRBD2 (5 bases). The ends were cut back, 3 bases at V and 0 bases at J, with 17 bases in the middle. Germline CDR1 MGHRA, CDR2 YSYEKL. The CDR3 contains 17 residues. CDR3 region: CASSQRESDEYQETQYF. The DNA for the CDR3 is TGCGCCAGCAGCCAGAGGGAATCGGACGAGTACCAAGAGACCCAGTACTTC.

This CDR3 is CASSSTGATEAFF. The DNA of the CDR3 is TGTGCCAGCAGCTCCACAGGGGCCACTGAAGCTTTCTTT. V gene TRBV5-5 combines with J gene TRBJ1-1, with 7 nucleotides matching TRBD1. The J segment lost 4 bases and the V segment lost 3 bases, leaving 3 bases of the junction unmatched. Per the germline V gene, CDR1 is SGHKS and CDR2 is YYEKEE (reference sequence). This CDR3 is 13 amino acids long. The whole variable domain, filled in from reference TRBV5-5 and TRBJ1-1, reads DAGVTQSPTHLIKTRGQQVTLRCSPISGHKSVSWYQQVLGQGPQFIFQYYEKEERGRGNFPDRFSARQFPNYSSELNVNALLLGDSALYLCASSSTGATEAFFGQGTRLTVV.

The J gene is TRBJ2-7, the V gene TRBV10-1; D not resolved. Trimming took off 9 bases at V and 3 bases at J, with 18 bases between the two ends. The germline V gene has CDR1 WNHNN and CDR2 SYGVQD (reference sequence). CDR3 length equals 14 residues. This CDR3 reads CASHNLNTCYEQYF. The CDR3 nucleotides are TGCGCCAGTCACAATCTGAATACCTGCTACGAGCAGTACTTC.

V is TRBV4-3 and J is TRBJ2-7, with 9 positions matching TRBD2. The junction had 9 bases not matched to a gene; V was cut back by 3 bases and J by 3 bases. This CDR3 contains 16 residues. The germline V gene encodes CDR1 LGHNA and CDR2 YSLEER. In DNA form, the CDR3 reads TGCGCCAGCAGCCACAAACCGGGACTAGCCTTCTACGAGCAGTACTTC. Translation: CASSHKPGLAFYEQYF.

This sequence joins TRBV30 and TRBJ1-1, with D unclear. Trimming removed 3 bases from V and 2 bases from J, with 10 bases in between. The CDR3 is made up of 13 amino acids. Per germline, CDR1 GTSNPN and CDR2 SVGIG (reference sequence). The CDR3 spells CAWSGLINTEAFF. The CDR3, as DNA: TGTGCCTGGAGCGGACTCATTAACACTGAAGCTTTCTTT.

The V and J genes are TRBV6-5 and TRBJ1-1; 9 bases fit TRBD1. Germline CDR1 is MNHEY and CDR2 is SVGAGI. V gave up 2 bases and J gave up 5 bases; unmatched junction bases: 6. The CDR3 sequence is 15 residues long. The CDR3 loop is CASSYSKTGGTEAFF. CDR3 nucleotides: TGTGCCAGCAGTTACAGCAAGACAGGGGGGACTGAAGCTTTCTTT.

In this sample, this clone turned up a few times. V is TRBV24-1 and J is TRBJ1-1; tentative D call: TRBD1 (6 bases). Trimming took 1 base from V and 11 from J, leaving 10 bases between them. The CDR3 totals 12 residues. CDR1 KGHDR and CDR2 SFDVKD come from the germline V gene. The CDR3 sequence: CATSDFRQGAFF. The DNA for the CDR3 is TGTGCCACCAGTGATTTTAGGCAGGGGGCTTTCTTT.

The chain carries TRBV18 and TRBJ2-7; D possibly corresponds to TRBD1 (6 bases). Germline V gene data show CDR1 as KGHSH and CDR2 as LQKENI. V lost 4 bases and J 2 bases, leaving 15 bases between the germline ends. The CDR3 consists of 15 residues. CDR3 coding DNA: TGTGCCAGCTCACAACAGGGAAACGGGGCCTACGAGCAGTACTTC. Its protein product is CASSQQGNGAYEQYF.

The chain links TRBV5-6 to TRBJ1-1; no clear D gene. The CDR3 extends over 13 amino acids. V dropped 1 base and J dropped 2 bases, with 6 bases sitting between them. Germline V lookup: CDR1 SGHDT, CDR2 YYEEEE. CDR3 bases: TGTGCCAGCAGCTTGACAGCAAACACTGAAGCTTTCTTT. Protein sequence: CASSLTANTEAFF.